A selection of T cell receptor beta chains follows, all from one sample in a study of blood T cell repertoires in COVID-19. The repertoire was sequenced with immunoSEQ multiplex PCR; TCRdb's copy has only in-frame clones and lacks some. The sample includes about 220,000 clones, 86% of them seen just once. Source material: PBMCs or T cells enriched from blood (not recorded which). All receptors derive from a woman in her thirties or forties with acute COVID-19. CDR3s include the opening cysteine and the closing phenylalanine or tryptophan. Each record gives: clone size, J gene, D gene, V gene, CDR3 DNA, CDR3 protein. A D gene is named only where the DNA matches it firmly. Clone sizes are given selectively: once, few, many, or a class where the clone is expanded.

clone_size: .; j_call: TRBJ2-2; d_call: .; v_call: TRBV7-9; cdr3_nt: TGTGCCAGCAGCTCAGGGCACTTCTCCGGGGAGCTGTTTTTT; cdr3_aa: CASSSGHFSGELFF
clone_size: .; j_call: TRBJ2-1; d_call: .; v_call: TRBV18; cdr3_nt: TGTGCCAGCTCACCCCGACAGATCTCCTACAATGAGCAGTTCTTC; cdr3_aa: CASSPRQISYNEQFF
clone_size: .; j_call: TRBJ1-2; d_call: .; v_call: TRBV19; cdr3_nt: TGTGCCAGTAGTCCAGAACAGACAGGATTCTATGGCTACACCTTC; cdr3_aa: CASSPEQTGFYGYTF
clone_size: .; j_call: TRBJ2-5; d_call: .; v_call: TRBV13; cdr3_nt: TGTGCCAGCAGCTCTCGCCAAGAGACCCAGTACTTC; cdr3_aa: CASSSRQETQYF
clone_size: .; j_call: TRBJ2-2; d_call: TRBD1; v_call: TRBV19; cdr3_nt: TGTGCCAGTACTCGTAAGGGGGCGCGCACCGGGGAGCTGTTTTTT; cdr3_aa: CASTRKGARTGELFF
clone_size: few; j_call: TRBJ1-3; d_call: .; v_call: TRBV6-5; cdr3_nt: TGTGCCAGCAGTTACTCCCATTCCGGAAACACCATATATTTT; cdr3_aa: CASSYSHSGNTIYF
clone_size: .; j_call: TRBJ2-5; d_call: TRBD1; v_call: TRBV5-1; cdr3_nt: TGCGCCAGCAGCTTGAGGGACAGACAAGAGACCCAGTACTTC; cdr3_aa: CASSLRDRQETQYF
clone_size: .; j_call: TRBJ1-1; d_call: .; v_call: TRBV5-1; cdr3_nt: TGCGCCAGCAGCCATCAGGGAACGAACACTGAAGCTTTCTTT; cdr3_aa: CASSHQGTNTEAFF
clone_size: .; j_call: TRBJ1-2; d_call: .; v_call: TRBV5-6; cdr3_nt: TGTGCCAGCAGCCTGTTCAGGGGTCATGGCTACACCTTC; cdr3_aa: CASSLFRGHGYTF
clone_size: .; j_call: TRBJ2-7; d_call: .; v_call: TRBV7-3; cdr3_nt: TGTGCCAGCAGCTCTGCATCCCAGGGGTCCGAGCAGTACTTC; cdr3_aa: CASSSASQGSEQYF
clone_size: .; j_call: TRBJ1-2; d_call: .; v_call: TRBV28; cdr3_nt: TGTGCCAGCAGTTTGGAGCCCCCACGGTATAATGGCTACACCTTC; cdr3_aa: CASSLEPPRYNGYTF
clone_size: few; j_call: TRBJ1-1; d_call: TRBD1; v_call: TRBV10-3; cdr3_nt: TGTGCCATCAGTGAGTCGAATTCAGGGGGGCCTGAAGCTTTCTTT; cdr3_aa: CAISESNSGGPEAFF
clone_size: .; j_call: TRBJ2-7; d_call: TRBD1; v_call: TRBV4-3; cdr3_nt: TGCGCCAGCAGCCAAGCACAGGGGAACGAGCAGTACTTC; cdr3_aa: CASSQAQGNEQYF
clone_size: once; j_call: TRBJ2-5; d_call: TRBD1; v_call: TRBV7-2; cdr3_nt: TGTGCCAGCAGCTTACTCGGGACAGGGGCAGAGACCCAGTACTTC; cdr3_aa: CASSLLGTGAETQYF
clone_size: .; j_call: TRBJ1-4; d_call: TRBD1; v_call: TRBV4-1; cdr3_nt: TGCGCCAGCAGCCAGGCAACCGGGACAGGGTCCCCTAATGAAAAACTGTTTTTT; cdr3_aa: CASSQATGTGSPNEKLFF
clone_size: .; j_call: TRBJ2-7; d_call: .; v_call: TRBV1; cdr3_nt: TGCACCAGCAGCCAAGATCATCCAGGCTGGGAGCAGTACTTC; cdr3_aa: CTSSQDHPGWEQYF
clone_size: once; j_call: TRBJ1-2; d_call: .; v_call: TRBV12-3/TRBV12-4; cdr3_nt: TGTGCCAGCAGTTTAACGACAGCCTATGGCTACACCTTC; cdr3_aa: CASSLTTAYGYTF
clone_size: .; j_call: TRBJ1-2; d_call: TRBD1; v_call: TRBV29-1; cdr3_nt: TGCAGCGCGGGATTATCAAACAGGGGGTCTCGTGATGGCTACACCTTC; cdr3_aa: CSAGLSNRGSRDGYTF
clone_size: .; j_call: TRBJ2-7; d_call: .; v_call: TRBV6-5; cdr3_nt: TGTGCCAGCAGCACCACAGGGTCCGGCTCCTACGAGCAGTACTTC; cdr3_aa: CASSTTGSGSYEQYF
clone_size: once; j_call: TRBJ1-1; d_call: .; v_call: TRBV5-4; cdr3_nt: TGTGCCAGCAGCTTCGTTTCGGGGGCTGAAGCTTTCTTT; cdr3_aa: CASSFVSGAEAFF
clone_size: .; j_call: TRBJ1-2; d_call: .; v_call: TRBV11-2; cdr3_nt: TGTGCCAGCAGCTCTTTAAAGGACAGAGAATATGGCTACACCTTC; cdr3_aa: CASSSLKDREYGYTF
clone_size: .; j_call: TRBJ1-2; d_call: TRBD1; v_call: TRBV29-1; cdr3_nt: TGCAGCGTTGGGTTAGACAGGGTGGCTGGCTACACCTTC; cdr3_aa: CSVGLDRVAGYTF
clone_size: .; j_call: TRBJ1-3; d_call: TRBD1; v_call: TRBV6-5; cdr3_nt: TGTGCCAGCAGGTCGGACAGGTCCTCTGGAAACACCATATATTTT; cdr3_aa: CASRSDRSSGNTIYF
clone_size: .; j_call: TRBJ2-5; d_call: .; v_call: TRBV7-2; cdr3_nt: TGTGCCAGCAGAAGGGGACTCCAAGAGACCCAGTACTTC; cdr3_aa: CASRRGLQETQYF
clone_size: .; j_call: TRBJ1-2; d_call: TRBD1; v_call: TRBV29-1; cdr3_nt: TGCACCTCGGACCGGGACAGGGGGCGCAGTGGCTACACCTTC; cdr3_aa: CTSDRDRGRSGYTF
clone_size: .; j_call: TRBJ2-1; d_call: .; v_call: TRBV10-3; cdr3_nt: TGTGCCATCAGTGAGACATCAGACTACAATGAGCAGTTCTTC; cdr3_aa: CAISETSDYNEQFF
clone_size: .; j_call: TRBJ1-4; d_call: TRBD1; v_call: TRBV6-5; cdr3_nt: TGTGCCAGCAGCTCGGGACAGGCAGATAATGAAAAACTGTTTTTT; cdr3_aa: CASSSGQADNEKLFF
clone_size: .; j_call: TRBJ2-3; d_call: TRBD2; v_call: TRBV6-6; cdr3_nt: TGTGCCAGCAGTTACCTGTCGGGGGGGGTAGATACGCAGTATTTT; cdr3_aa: CASSYLSGGVDTQYF
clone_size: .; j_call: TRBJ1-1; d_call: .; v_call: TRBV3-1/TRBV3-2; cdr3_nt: TGTGCCAGCAGGCAGTCGAACACTGAAGCTTTCTTT; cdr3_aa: CASRQSNTEAFF
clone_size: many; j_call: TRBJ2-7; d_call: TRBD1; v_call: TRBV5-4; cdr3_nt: TGTGCCAGCACCCCGTCGGGGACAGGGGTTTACGAGCAGTACTTC; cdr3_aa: CASTPSGTGVYEQYF
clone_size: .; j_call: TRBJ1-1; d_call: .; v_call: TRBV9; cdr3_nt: TGTGCCAGCAGCCCAGCACAGGGTCTAGAAGCTTTCTTT; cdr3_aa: CASSPAQGLEAFF
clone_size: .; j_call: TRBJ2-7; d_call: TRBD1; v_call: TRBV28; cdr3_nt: TGTGCCAGCAGTTGGGGACAGGGGACCTACGAGCAGTACTTC; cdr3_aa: CASSWGQGTYEQYF
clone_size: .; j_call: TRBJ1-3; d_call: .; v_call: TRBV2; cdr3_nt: TGTGCCAGCAGTCCGCGGATACGTTCTGGAAACACCATATATTTT; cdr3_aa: CASSPRIRSGNTIYF
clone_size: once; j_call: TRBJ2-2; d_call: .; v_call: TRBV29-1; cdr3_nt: TGCAGCGTTGCAAGGACTAACACCGGGGAGCTGTTTTTT; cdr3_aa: CSVARTNTGELFF
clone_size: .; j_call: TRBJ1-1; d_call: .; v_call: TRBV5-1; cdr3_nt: TGCGCCAGCAGCTCTCAGGGGCCGAACACTGAAGCTTTCTTT; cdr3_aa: CASSSQGPNTEAFF
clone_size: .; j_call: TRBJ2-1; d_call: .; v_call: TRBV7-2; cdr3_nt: TGTGCCAGCAGCTCGGGACTGCGGAATGAGCAGTTCTTC; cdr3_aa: CASSSGLRNEQFF
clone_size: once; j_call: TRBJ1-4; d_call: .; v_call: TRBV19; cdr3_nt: TGTGCCAGTAATGAAGGGGCACTGGGCGAAAAACTGTTTTTT; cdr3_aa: CASNEGALGEKLFF
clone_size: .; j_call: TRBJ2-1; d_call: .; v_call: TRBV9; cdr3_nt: TGTGCCAGCAGCGTAGCCGGAACAGACAACAATGAGCAGTTCTTC; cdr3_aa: CASSVAGTDNNEQFF
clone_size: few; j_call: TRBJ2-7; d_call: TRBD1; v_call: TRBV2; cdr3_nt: TGTGCCAGCAGCCTCACCCGGACAGGAGACGAGCAGTACTTC; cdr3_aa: CASSLTRTGDEQYF